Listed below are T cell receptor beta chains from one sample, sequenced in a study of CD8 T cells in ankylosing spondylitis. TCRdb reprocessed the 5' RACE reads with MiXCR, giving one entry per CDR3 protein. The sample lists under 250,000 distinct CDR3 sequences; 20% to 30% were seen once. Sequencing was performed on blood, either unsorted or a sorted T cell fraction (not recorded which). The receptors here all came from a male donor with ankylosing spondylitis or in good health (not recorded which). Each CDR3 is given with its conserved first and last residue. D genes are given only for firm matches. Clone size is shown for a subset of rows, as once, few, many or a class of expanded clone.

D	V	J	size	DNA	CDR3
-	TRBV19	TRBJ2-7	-	TGTGCCAGTAGTATAACGGAGGGCTTGGGGGAGCAGTACTTC	CASSITEGLGEQYF
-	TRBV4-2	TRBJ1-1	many	TGTGCCAGCAGCCAAGATAGGCGGGGAGGCACTGAAGCTTTCTTT	CASSQDRRGGTEAFF
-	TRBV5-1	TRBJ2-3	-	TGCGCCAGCAGCTTGGGACACGGGGAGGATACGCAGTATTTT	CASSLGHGEDTQYF
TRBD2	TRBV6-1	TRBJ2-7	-	TGTGCCAGCTGCTTCCGGCAAGGACTAGCGACCCACGAGCAGTACTTC	CASCFRQGLATHEQYF
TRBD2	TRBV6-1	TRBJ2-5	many	TGTGCCAGCAGTCGCCCCGGGACTAGCGGTGAAGAGACCCAGTACTTC	CASSRPGTSGEETQYF
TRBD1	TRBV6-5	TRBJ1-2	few	TGTGCCAGCCGCACAGGGGGTACAGGCTACACCTTC	CASRTGGTGYTF
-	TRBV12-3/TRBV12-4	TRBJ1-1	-	TGTGCCAGCAGGCGGACAGTGAACACTGAAGCTTTCTTT	CASRRTVNTEAFF
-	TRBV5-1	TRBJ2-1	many	TGCGCCAGCACTCTGGGTTTGAAATCGGGCAATGAGCAGTTCTTC	CASTLGLKSGNEQFF
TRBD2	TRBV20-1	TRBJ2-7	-	TGCAGTGCTAGAGATCTTGCTAGCGGGAGAACCGGAATCGACGAGCAGTACTTC	CSARDLASGRTGIDEQYF
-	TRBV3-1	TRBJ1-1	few	TGTGCCAGCAGCCAAGAACCAGGGAGGAACACTGAAGCTTTCTTT	CASSQEPGRNTEAFF
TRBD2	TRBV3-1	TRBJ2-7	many	TGTGCCAGCAGCCCCGACCGAGCGACTAGCGGGAGGGCCAACGAGCAGTACTTC	CASSPDRATSGRANEQYF
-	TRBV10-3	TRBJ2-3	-	TGTGCCATCAGTACGACCCAAGACGGTAGCACAGATACGCAGTATTTT	CAISTTQDGSTDTQYF
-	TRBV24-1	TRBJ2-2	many	TGTGCCACCAGTGAGTGGACAGACACCGGGGAGCTGTTTTTT	CATSEWTDTGELFF
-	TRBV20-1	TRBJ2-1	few	TGCAGTGCTGATCCCGGAAGGCGTGAGCAGTTCTTC	CSADPGRREQFF
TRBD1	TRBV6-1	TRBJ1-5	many	TGTGCCAGCATCGACCCCGGACAGGGGGCAAGTCAGCCCCAGCATTTT	CASIDPGQGASQPQHF
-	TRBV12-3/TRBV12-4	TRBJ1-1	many	TGTGCCAGCAGTTTCGGGATGAACACTGAAGCTTTCTTT	CASSFGMNTEAFF
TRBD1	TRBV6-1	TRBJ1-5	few	TGTGCCAGCAGTCGCGGGACAGACTATCAGCCCCAGCATTTT	CASSRGTDYQPQHF
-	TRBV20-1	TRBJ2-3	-	TGCAGTGCTTCGCGGGACACAGATACGCAGTATTTT	CSASRDTDTQYF
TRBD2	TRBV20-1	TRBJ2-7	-	TGCAGTGCTAGGGGCGGGAGGTACGAGCAGTACTTC	CSARGGRYEQYF
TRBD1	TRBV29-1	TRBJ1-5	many	TGCAGCGTCCGACAGGGGGGACAGCCCCAGCATTTT	CSVRQGGQPQHF
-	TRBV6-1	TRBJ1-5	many	TGTGCCAGCAGTGAATCCGGGGGCAGAATTCAGCCCCAGCATTTT	CASSESGGRIQPQHF
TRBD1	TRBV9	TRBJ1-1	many	TGTGCCAGCAGCCTTAGGGACAGGGAGGGCACTGAAGCTTTCTTT	CASSLRDREGTEAFF
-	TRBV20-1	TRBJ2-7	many	TGCAGTGCTCAGACAGGCGCCTCCTACGAGCAGTACTTC	CSAQTGASYEQYF
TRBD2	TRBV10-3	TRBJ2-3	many	TGTGCCAGCGCAGCGGGAGGGGCAGATACGCAGTATTTT	CASAAGGADTQYF